The 17 T cell receptor beta chains presented below share a single source sample, sequenced in a study of memory CD4+ T cells and cytomegalovirus serostatus. The sort gate was single viable CD3+CD4+CD8-CD45RO+ cells for memory CD4+ T cells. The data were produced by immunoSEQ multiplex PCR, yet TCRdb's version contains in-frame clones alone and is incomplete. The table lists just under 65,000 clones, 77% of them singletons. The source material was memory CD4+ T cells from blood. These receptors all come from an adult in good health and CMV-seronegative.

This clone has more than one count but fewer than ten. This rearrangement joins TRBV10-3 to TRBJ1-1, with D unresolved. V lost 7 bases and J 0 bases, leaving 9 bases between the germline ends. The CDR3 has 13 residues. Germline lookup yields CDR1 ENHRY and CDR2 SYGVKD. The CDR3 DNA sequence: TGTGCCATCACTGTGTCCGTGAACACTGAAGCTTTCTTT. It is translated as CAITVSVNTEAFF.

This chain's CDR3 is CASSSGFDEQFF. The CDR3 coding sequence is TGCGCCAGCAGTTCGGGTTTCGATGAGCAGTTCTTC. This chain connects TRBV10-2 to TRBJ2-1; D call uncertain. Per germline, CDR1 WSHSY and CDR2 SAAADI. Trimming cost V 5 bases and J 8 bases, with 10 bases left between them. The length of the CDR3 is 12 residues.

The chain couples TRBV28 to TRBJ2-2; D perhaps matches TRBD1 (6 bases). Germline CDR1 is MDHEN and CDR2 is SYDVKM. The CDR3 has 15 amino acids. V dropped 7 bases and J dropped 0 bases, with 12 bases sitting between them. The CDR3 sequence: CASTKQGANTGELFF. Written as DNA, the CDR3 is TGTGCCAGCACCAAACAGGGAGCGAACACCGGGGAGCTGTTTTTT.

This chain uses TRBV18 with TRBJ1-1; D is possibly TRBD1 (6 bases). Per the germline V gene, CDR1 is KGHSH and CDR2 is LQKENI. The ends were cut back, 3 bases at V and 0 bases at J, with 11 bases in the middle. The CDR3 covers 15 residues. The CDR3 nucleotides are TGTGCCAGCTCACCCGGTACAGGGATGAACACTGAAGCTTTCTTT. This sequence encodes CASSPGTGMNTEAFF.

In the case of this clone: This specimen includes other DNA sequences encoding the same CDR3. V gene TRBV9 combines with J gene TRBJ1-1; D unclear. Germline V gives CDR1 SGDLS, CDR2 YYNGEE. Trimming cost V 2 bases and J 1 base, with 6 bases left between them. The CDR3 is made up of 13 amino acids. The CDR3 spells CASSVQPNTEAFF. DNA for the CDR3: TGTGCCAGCAGCGTCCAGCCGAACACTGAAGCTTTCTTT.

Written as DNA, the CDR3 is TGTGCCAGCAGGGCAGGGACAACCTCGGGCGGGGAGCTGTTTTTT. Its translation is CASRAGTTSGGELFF. This sequence joins TRBV2 and TRBJ2-2; perhaps TRBD1 as D (6 bases). Trimming removed 6 bases from V and 7 bases from J, with 18 bases in between. Germline V CDR1 and CDR2: SNHLY, FYNNEI. The CDR3 has 15 amino acids.

CDR3 DNA: TGTGCCAGCAGCTCAGCGGGGTGGGGAGCGTCCGGAAACACCATATATTTT. Its translation is CASSSAGWGASGNTIYF. The rearrangement joins TRBV7-8 to TRBJ1-3; D remains unclear. The CDR3 runs to 17 residues. V was clipped by 4 bases and J by 4 bases, with 20 bases between them. Germline CDR1 and CDR2: SGHVS and FQNEAQ.

The chain has TRBV19 and TRBJ2-1; 11 nucleotides match TRBD2. CDR1 and CDR2 (germline): LNHDA, SQIVND (reference sequence). The length of the CDR3 is 16 residues. The J segment lost 7 bases and the V segment lost 8 bases, leaving 13 bases of the junction unmatched. The chain's CDR3 is CASGTTSGISRNEQFF. The CDR3, as DNA: TGTGCCAGTGGAACGACTAGCGGGATTAGTAGGAATGAGCAGTTCTTC.

This CDR3 is CASSRAGAGTEAFF. As DNA, the CDR3 is TGCGCCAGCAGCCGGGCAGGGGCTGGAACTGAAGCTTTCTTT. The chain is built from TRBV4-1 and TRBJ1-1; a possible D gene is TRBD1 (6 bases). In germline, CDR1 is MGHRA, CDR2 YSYEKL. Trimming removed 4 bases at V and 5 bases at J, with 14 bases between. The length of the CDR3 is 14 residues.

The V call is TRBV5-1, the J call TRBJ1-2, with TRBD1 as a possible D gene (5 bases). There are 14 residues in the CDR3. The germline V gene encodes CDR1 SGHRS and CDR2 YFSETQ. Trimming pared 7 bases from V and 6 bases from J, leaving 19 bases between. For the CDR3, the DNA is TGCGCCAGCGCGACCCGCGGGGCCTCAGATGGCTACACCTTC. Residues: CASATRGASDGYTF.

The chain has TRBV5-1 and TRBJ2-1; D possibly corresponds to TRBD2 (6 bases). V lost 4 bases to trimming and J lost 4 bases, with 12 bases between them. Germline values: CDR1 SGHRS, CDR2 YFSETQ. The CDR3 runs to 14 residues. CDR3 coding DNA: TGCGCCAGCAGCCACGGTGGGGGGTACAATGAGCAGTTCTTC. Translated: CASSHGGGYNEQFF.

This clone has a single count. The chain has TRBV18 and TRBJ1-1, with D perhaps matching TRBD1 (5 bases). V lost 4 bases and J lost 8, with 11 bases in between. The CDR3 spans 12 residues. Germline V gene sequence: CDR1 KGHSH, CDR2 LQKENI. CDR3 in DNA: TGTGCCAGCTCACGAGAGGGGCAAGAAGCTTTCTTT. Translating gives CASSREGQEAFF.

This chain links TRBV9 with TRBJ1-1, with D perhaps TRBD1 (5 bases). V lost 4 bases to trimming and J lost 1 base, with 17 bases between them. The CDR3 loop spans 16 amino acids. Germline V gene sequence: CDR1 SGDLS, CDR2 YYNGEE. For the CDR3, the DNA is TGTGCCAGCAGCCCGCCCGTGGGACCGAGGAACACTGAAGCTTTCTTT. This gives the protein CASSPPVGPRNTEAFF.

The chain joins TRBV18 to TRBJ1-1, with D perhaps TRBD1 (5 bases). The CDR3 extends over 14 amino acids. Germline V gives CDR1 KGHSH, CDR2 LQKENI. V shed 3 bases and J shed 7 bases, with 15 bases lying between them. DNA of the CDR3: TGTGCCAGCTCACCGGCCTCGGGGGAGTTTGAAGCTTTCTTT. It is translated as CASSPASGEFEAFF.

The V and J genes are TRBV19 and TRBJ2-7; D is unclear. The CDR3 totals 14 residues. Germline CDR1 is LNHDA and CDR2 is SQIVND (reference sequence). With 6 bases removed from V and 0 bases from J, the gap between germline ends came to 12 bases. The CDR3 DNA sequence: TGTGCCAGTAGAGATACCGGGCACTCCTACGAGCAGTACTTC. This sequence encodes CASRDTGHSYEQYF.

J is TRBJ1-1 and V is TRBV2; 8 bases are a match to TRBD1. Unmatched junction bases numbered 12, after V lost 6 bases and J lost 9 bases. Per the germline V gene, CDR1 is SNHLY and CDR2 is FYNNEI. The CDR3 is 14 residues long. CDR3 protein: CASRTGDAGVKAFF. The DNA of the CDR3 is TGTGCCAGCAGGACAGGGGACGCCGGGGTAAAAGCTTTCTTT.

The gene calls are TRBV4-1 and TRBJ1-2, with D perhaps matching TRBD1 (5 bases). Germline values: CDR1 MGHRA, CDR2 YSYEKL. The CDR3 totals 18 residues. Trimming took 3 bases from V and 0 from J, leaving 20 bases between them. Here the CDR3 reads CASSHSGGAGRANYGYTF. CDR3 coding DNA: TGCGCCAGCAGCCACTCCGGAGGGGCGGGCAGGGCTAACTATGGCTACACCTTC.